This T cell receptor beta chain is drawn from a study of cytomegalovirus exposure and HLA in healthy donors. Study in general: Later, an analysis reported that the approximately 120 validation repertoires had used the same platform as the 500 to 750 first-cohort repertoires. Study-level points and caveats: Testing in vitro showed three CMV-associated chains specific for CMV antigens. One later analysis, an examination of the 90 to 150 validation repertoires, found that first-cohort TCR clusters tended to co-occur in them.

The CDR3 has 15 amino acids. Per germline, CDR1 MNHNY and CDR2 SVGAGI (reference sequence). V lost 5 bases to trimming and J lost 8 bases, with 19 bases between them. A note on this clone: Its specificity is not known.

Assay used: immunoSEQ multiplex PCR; TCRdb lists only in-frame clones, some missing. Of about 120,000 clones detected, 86% appear once; the ten largest clones hold nearly 5%. This clonotype was sampled from a man between 18 and 35 years old in good health and CMV-seronegative. The sequencing sample was made of PBMCs. The chain has TRBV6-6 and TRBJ2-1, with D hard to call. CDR3 in DNA: TGTGCCAGCAGTGACACGACCGCCCCAGGCGATGAGCAGTTCTTC. It translates to CASSDTTAPGDEQFF.